These 15 T cell receptor beta chains came from one sample sequenced in a study of chemoradiotherapy in HPV16-positive cancers. The table came from immunoSEQ multiplex PCR; TCRdb's copy has only in-frame clones and leaves some out. This sample has 6,000 or so clones, with roughly three quarters found just once. This specimen consisted of tumor tissue, obtained from a patient who underwent chemoradiotherapy. The receptors originated from a human donor with HPV-associated anogenital cancer.

The chain combines TRBV6-5 with TRBJ1-1, with D perhaps TRBD1 (6 bases). Germline CDR1 reads MNHEY; CDR2 reads SVGAGI. With 5 bases removed from V and 1 base from J, the gap between germline ends came to 11 bases. The CDR3 spans 14 residues. The CDR3 spells CASSLGQSNTEAFF. The CDR3 nucleotides are TGTGCCAGCAGTCTAGGACAGTCGAACACTGAAGCTTTCTTT.

The chain couples TRBV2 to TRBJ1-2; the D is unclear. V was shortened by 5 bases and J by 0 bases, with 13 bases between the two germline ends. The CDR3 is 15 residues long. Germline V lookup: CDR1 SNHLY, CDR2 FYNNEI. CDR3 sequence: CASSYQTEANYGYTF. DNA of the CDR3: TGTGCCAGCAGTTACCAAACAGAAGCTAACTATGGCTACACCTTC. Using reference TRBV2 and TRBJ1-2 for the parts outside the CDR3, the full variable domain is EPEVTQTPSHQVTQMGQEVILRCVPISNHLYFYWYRQILGQKVEFLVSFYNNEISEKSEIFDDQFSVERPDGSNFTLKIRSTKLEDSAMYFCASSYQTEANYGYTFGSGTRLTVV.

The rearrangement links TRBV6-5 to TRBJ1-3; TRBD1 is a possible D gene (5 bases). CDR1 is MNHEY, CDR2 SVGAGI, per germline. The V end was cut by 3 bases, the J end by 2 bases, with 8 bases between. This CDR3 is 14 amino acids long. The CDR3 here is CASSYWGPGNTIYF. The CDR3 bases are TGTGCCAGCAGTTATTGGGGCCCTGGAAACACCATATATTTT.

The gene calls are TRBV27 and TRBJ1-1; D ambiguous. V was trimmed by 3 bases and J by 4 bases, leaving 18 bases between them. CDR1 is MNHEY and CDR2 is SMNVEV in the germline V gene (reference sequence). The CDR3 sequence is 16 residues long. The CDR3 nucleotides read TGTGCCAGCAGTTTTAAACGGGCCCTAATCGGCACTGAAGCTTTCTTT. Its protein is CASSFKRALIGTEAFF.

The chain has TRBV15 and TRBJ1-2; TRBD1 is a possible D gene (5 bases). The germline V and J ends were trimmed by 4 bases and 7 bases, with 16 bases remaining between them. The CDR3 contains 14 residues. CDR1 LNHNV and CDR2 YYDKDF come from the germline V gene (reference sequence). The CDR3 protein is CATSTRTTGGGYTF. CDR3 in DNA: TGTGCCACCAGCACTAGGACCACGGGGGGTGGCTACACCTTC.

The chain carries TRBV18 and TRBJ1-5; D call uncertain. The germline V gene encodes CDR1 KGHSH and CDR2 LQKENI. The CDR3 is 15 amino acids. V gave up 2 bases and J gave up 0 bases, with 8 bases separating them. CDR3 bases: TGTGCCAGCTCACCATCAGCCGATAGCAATCAGCCCCAGCATTTT. Protein product: CASSPSADSNQPQHF.

V and J are TRBV7-2 and TRBJ1-2; 8 nucleotides align to TRBD1. The V segment lost 1 base and the J segment 13 bases; nucleotides outside the gene matches: 11. Germline CDR1 reads SGHTA; CDR2 reads FQGNSA. The CDR3 is made up of 14 amino acids. CDR3 coding DNA: TGTGCCAGCAGCTTAGAGCGAAGGGACAGGACGTTCACCTTC. It translates to CASSLERRDRTFTF.

This chain links TRBV10-3 with TRBJ1-1; 8 bases align to TRBD1. The CDR3 is 14 residues long. Germline V lookup: CDR1 ENHRY, CDR2 SYGVKD. Losses at the gene ends were 11 bases for V and 1 base for J; bases not matched to a gene: 9. The CDR3 nucleotides read TGTGCCTCGGGAAAGGGACAGGAGAACACTGAAGCTTTCTTT. It encodes CASGKGQENTEAFF.

The chain uses TRBV13 and TRBJ1-3, with 8 bases identical to TRBD1. V dropped 6 bases and J dropped 2; count of bases not matched to a gene: 9. Germline V gene sequence: CDR1 PRHDT, CDR2 FYEKMQ (reference sequence). The CDR3 is 16 amino acids. The CDR3, as DNA: TGTGCCAGCAGGGGACAGGACGAGGAGACTGGAAACACCATATATTTT. It codes for CASRGQDEETGNTIYF.

This chain connects TRBV10-3 to TRBJ1-4, with D uncertain. The CDR3 is 13 residues long. CDR1 and CDR2 from the germline V gene are ENHRY and SYGVKD. Trimming took off 7 bases at V and 6 bases at J, with 12 bases between the two ends. In nucleotides, the CDR3 is TGTGCCATCACTCCCCGCCCAGATGAAAAACTGTTTTTT. This sequence encodes CAITPRPDEKLFF.

The chain has TRBV5-1 and TRBJ2-1; D is perhaps TRBD2 (5 bases). The CDR3 extends over 14 amino acids. Trimming took 3 bases from V and 3 from J, leaving 10 bases between them. In germline, CDR1 is SGHRS, CDR2 YFSETQ. CDR3 sequence: CASSSNGVYNEQFF. CDR3 nucleotides: TGCGCCAGCAGCTCGAACGGGGTCTACAATGAGCAGTTCTTC. The full variable domain, rest sourced from reference TRBV5-1 and TRBJ2-1, is KAGVTQTPRYLIKTRGQQVTLSCSPISGHRSVSWYQQTPGQGLQFLFEYFSETQRNKGNFPGRFSGRQFSNSRSEMNVSTLELGDSALYLCASSSNGVYNEQFFGPGTRLTVL.

The chain joins TRBV4-2 to TRBJ2-2; D is undetermined. The germline V and J ends were trimmed by 1 base and 7 bases, with 1 base remaining between them. CDR1 is LGHNA, CDR2 YNFKEQ, per germline. The CDR3 loop spans 11 amino acids. CDR3 region: CASSQGGELFF. In DNA form, the CDR3 reads TGTGCCAGCAGCCAAGGCGGGGAGCTGTTTTTT.

The J gene is TRBJ2-3, the V gene TRBV28; D gene uncertain. The CDR3 sequence is 12 residues long. Deletions cut 4 bases from V and 3 bases from J, with 5 bases between. Germline lookup yields CDR1 MDHEN and CDR2 SYDVKM. CDR3 in amino acids: CASSSTTDTQYF. For the CDR3, the DNA is TGTGCCAGCAGTTCGACAACAGATACGCAGTATTTT. The variable domain in full, completed from reference TRBV28 and TRBJ2-3, reads DVKVTQSSRYLVKRTGEKVFLECVQDMDHENMFWYRQDPGLGLRLIYFSYDVKMKEKGDIPEGYSVSREKKERFSLILESASTNQTSMYLCASSSTTDTQYFGPGTRLTVL.

This chain connects TRBV11-3 to TRBJ1-1, with no clear D. Trimming removed 4 bases at V and 3 bases at J, with 21 bases between. Germline lookup yields CDR1 SGHNT and CDR2 YENEEA. The CDR3 covers 17 residues. This chain's CDR3 is CASSSGEMGSEDTEAFF. The CDR3 DNA reads as TGTGCCAGCAGCTCCGGCGAAATGGGTTCAGAGGACACTGAAGCTTTCTTT.

The chain uses TRBV20-1 and TRBJ2-5; TRBD1 is a possible D gene (6 bases). V lost 4 bases and J 3 bases, leaving 6 bases between the germline ends. CDR3 size: 11 residues. Germline CDR1 is DFQATT and CDR2 is SNEGSKA (reference sequence). CDR3 in DNA: TGCAGTGCTAACAGGGAAGAGACCCAGTACTTC. Protein sequence: CSANREETQYF.